A selection of T cell receptor beta chains follows, all from one sample in a study of cytomegalovirus exposure and HLA in healthy donors. Method: immunoSEQ multiplex PCR; TCRdb's copy keeps in-frame clones and lacks some. The data show roughly 100,000 clones, under 85% seen once. Sequencing was carried out using PBMCs. The receptors stem from a man younger than 45 in good health and CMV-seronegative. Each CDR3 is given with its conserved first and last residue.

V gene: TRBV28
CDR3 protein: CASSPLAGAWTGELFF

V gene: TRBV19
CDR3 protein: CASMMQGAGSGANVLTF

V gene: TRBV5-4
CDR3 protein: CASSLAAFRWPFYEQYF

V gene: TRBV7-6
CDR3 protein: CASSLGGTPSTDTQYF

V gene: TRBV4-1
CDR3 protein: CASSPDRGIRNQPQHF

V gene: TRBV7-8
CDR3 protein: CASSGTGNQPQHF

V gene: TRBV7-8
CDR3 protein: CASSLRPTSGGSYEQYF

V gene: TRBV4-3
CDR3 protein: CASSQDRRSSYEQYF

V gene: TRBV5-6
CDR3 protein: CASSWDRDTEAFF

V gene: TRBV4-1
CDR3 protein: CASSQQWGANYEQYF

V gene: TRBV6-5
CDR3 protein: CASRGGVGNTIYF

V gene: TRBV7-6
CDR3 protein: CASSPHSGSGYNEQFF

V gene: TRBV12-5
CDR3 protein: CASAYEGYEQYF

V gene: TRBV7-2
CDR3 protein: CASSLVGGGRETQYF

V gene: TRBV25-1
CDR3 protein: CASSFGDRGHETQYF

V gene: TRBV18
CDR3 protein: CASSRQGEQPQHF

V gene: TRBV10-3
CDR3 protein: CAISGQSNYGYTF